Each of the 17 T cell receptor beta chains below was sequenced from the same sample in a study of graft-versus-host responses after intestinal transplantation. No cognate antigen is known for these TCRs. Assay used: immunoSEQ multiplex PCR; TCRdb lists only in-frame clones, some missing. The sample holds over 90,000 clones, 93% seen once. This material consisted of unstimulated CD8+ T cells sorted from spleen or lymph node cells, taken before intestinal transplant. The receptor set was obtained from a human donor who received an intestinal transplant.

This clone is a singleton in its sample. The chain employs TRBV6-5 and TRBJ2-2; tentative D call: TRBD1 (6 bases). V was pared by 5 bases and J by 5 bases, with 15 bases between. The CDR3 runs to 15 residues. The germline V gene has CDR1 MNHEY and CDR2 SVGAGI. The DNA for the CDR3 is TGTGCCAGCAGTCGGACAGAGCATGGGACCGGGGAGCTGTTTTTT. Protein product: CASSRTEHGTGELFF.

V and J are TRBV27 and TRBJ2-7; 7 bases are shared with TRBD1. V trimming: 6 bases; J trimming: 2 bases; junction bases outside the gene matches: 7. Germline lookup yields CDR1 MNHEY and CDR2 SMNVEV (reference sequence). The CDR3 spans 14 residues. CDR3 DNA sequence: TGTGCCAGCAGCCCGACAGGGCGCCCCTACGAGCAGTACTTC. It is translated as CASSPTGRPYEQYF.

In regard to this clone: A read error may be the cause here, since a much bigger clone is one base away. J is TRBJ2-2 and V is TRBV7-9; no clear D gene. Germline lookup yields CDR1 SEHNR and CDR2 FQNEAQ (reference sequence). Trimming took 3 bases from V and 7 from J, leaving 6 bases between them. The CDR3 loop spans 12 amino acids. In DNA, the CDR3 is TGTGCCAGCAGCTTGGGGAACGGGGAGCTGTTTTTT. Protein sequence: CASSLGNGELFF.

The chain has TRBV11-2 and TRBJ2-5, with TRBD2 as a possible D gene (6 bases). CDR1 is SGHAT, CDR2 FQNNGV, per germline. This CDR3 region has 15 residues. With 4 bases removed from V and 8 bases from J, the gap between germline ends came to 20 bases. For the CDR3, the DNA is TGTGCCAGCAGCTCTGAATCCGGGAGTGGAGAAACCCAGTACTTC. As protein: CASSSESGSGETQYF.

The chain has TRBV7-9 and TRBJ1-5; tentative D call: TRBD1 (5 bases). The germline V gene has CDR1 SEHNR and CDR2 FQNEAQ (reference sequence). This CDR3 contains 14 residues. Trimming took off 1 base at V and 6 bases at J, with 10 bases between the two ends. The CDR3 reads CASSLVGEGQPQHF. Written as DNA, the CDR3 is TGTGCCAGCAGCTTAGTAGGGGAGGGTCAGCCCCAGCATTTT.

This clone was recorded a few times. The chain uses TRBV7-9 and TRBJ1-2, with TRBD1 identical over 8 bases. The germline CDR1 and CDR2 sequences are SEHNR and FQNEAQ (reference sequence). The CDR3 is 15 amino acids. With V trimmed by 0 bases and J by 6 bases, 6 bases remained unmatched. The CDR3 nucleotides read TGTGCCAGCAGCTTAGCCAGGACAGGGATACATGGCTACACCTTC. It translates to CASSLARTGIHGYTF.

This chain joins TRBV5-4 and TRBJ1-1, with unresolved D. The CDR3 has 16 amino acids. Germline lookup yields CDR1 SGHNT and CDR2 YYREEE (reference sequence). Trimming took off 4 bases at V and 6 bases at J, with 22 bases between the two ends. DNA for the CDR3: TGTGCCAGCAGCCCACAAATGACCGGCGGGGAGGCTGAAGCTTTCTTT. This sequence encodes CASSPQMTGGEAEAFF.

A word on this clone: A read error may account for a junction end that differs from germline. The chain recombines TRBV11-2 with TRBJ2-5, with 8 bases identical to TRBD2. Germline V gene data show CDR1 as SGHAT and CDR2 as FQNNGV. The CDR3 sequence is 16 residues long. The CDR3 DNA reads as TGTGCCAGCAGCCTAGAAGGAAGCCTAGCGGGCGAGACCCAGTACTTC. This encodes CASSLEGSLAGETQYF. The full variable domain, its missing parts supplied by reference TRBV11-2 and TRBJ2-5, is EAGVAQSPRYKIIEKRQSVAFWCNPISGHATLYWYQQILGQGPKLLIQFQNNGVVDDSQLPKDRFSAERLKGVDSTLKIQPAKLEDSAVYLCASSLEGSLAGETQYFGPGTRLLVL.

The rearrangement joins TRBV7-9 to TRBJ2-7; the D is unclear. The CDR3 runs to 13 residues. The V gene lost 10 bases and the J gene lost 0 bases, with 13 bases spanning the gap. CDR1 and CDR2 (germline): SEHNR, FQNEAQ (reference sequence). The CDR3, as DNA: TGTGCCACCAAAGACGAGAGCTCCTACGAGCAGTACTTC. Translated, it gives CATKDESSYEQYF.

The V call is TRBV2, the J call TRBJ1-2; D call uncertain. The V end lost 3 bases, the J end lost 4 bases, and 15 bases lay between the germline ends. This CDR3 has 15 amino acids. Germline V CDR1 and CDR2: SNHLY, FYNNEI. In nucleotides, the CDR3 is TGTGCCAGCAGTGATATTGACCGCGAAATCTATGGCTACACCTTC. It translates to CASSDIDREIYGYTF.

J is TRBJ2-4 and V is TRBV30; D is unresolved. There are 14 residues in the CDR3. Germline CDR1 and CDR2: GTSNPN and SVGIG (reference sequence). This chain's CDR3 is CSVLPLLAKNIQYF. The CDR3, as DNA: TGTAGTGTCCTACCCCTTCTAGCCAAAAACATTCAGTACTTC.

The chain recombines TRBV4-1 with TRBJ1-2; D not certain. The CDR3 runs to 13 residues. Germline V CDR1 and CDR2: MGHRA, YSYEKL. Trimming pared 1 base from V and 4 bases from J, leaving 7 bases between. CDR3 coding DNA: TGCGCCAGCAGCCAAGGAAAGGGCTATGGCTACACCTTC. This translates into CASSQGKGYGYTF.

The V call is TRBV5-8, the J call TRBJ1-1, with D perhaps TRBD1 (5 bases). Germline CDR1 SGHTS, CDR2 YDEGEE. The CDR3 length is 17 residues. Trimming cost V 0 bases and J 0 bases, with 15 bases left between them. The CDR3 sequence is CASSLAILTELNTEAFF. The CDR3, as DNA: TGTGCCAGCAGCTTGGCCATCTTGACAGAACTGAACACTGAAGCTTTCTTT.

This clone showed up just a few times. The rearrangement uses TRBV19 and TRBJ1-1; possibly TRBD1 for D (5 bases). Looked up from germline, CDR1 is LNHDA and CDR2 is SQIVND (reference sequence). This CDR3 is 12 amino acids long. V was trimmed by 7 bases and J by 4 bases, leaving 10 bases between them. The CDR3: CASIWGGTEAFF. The CDR3 bases are TGTGCCAGTATTTGGGGGGGCACTGAAGCTTTCTTT.

The chain is built from TRBV7-9 and TRBJ1-1; 7 bases line up with TRBD1. This CDR3 has 15 amino acids. Looked up from germline, CDR1 is SEHNR and CDR2 is FQNEAQ (reference sequence). J gave up 1 base and V 2 bases, and 4 bases lay outside the gene matches. The CDR3 region has the DNA TGTGCCAGCAGCTTAACCTACAGGGGGAACACTGAAGCTTTCTTT. This encodes CASSLTYRGNTEAFF.

The rearrangement uses TRBV7-3 and TRBJ2-1; D gene unclear. V lost 8 bases and J 6 bases, leaving 14 bases between the germline ends. Germline V lookup: CDR1 SGHTA, CDR2 FQGTGA. The CDR3 is 13 amino acids. CDR3: CASSSNGPNEQFF. The CDR3 bases are TGTGCCAGCTCCTCGAATGGTCCCAATGAGCAGTTCTTC.

This chain joins TRBV10-3 and TRBJ2-1; 7 bases align to TRBD1. CDR1 and CDR2 (germline): ENHRY, SYGVKD. The CDR3 runs to 14 residues. V lost 10 bases to trimming and J lost 3 bases; unmatched junction nucleotides: 9. The CDR3 protein is CATAGTEDYNEQFF. CDR3 nucleotide sequence: TGTGCCACAGCCGGGACAGAGGACTACAATGAGCAGTTCTTC.